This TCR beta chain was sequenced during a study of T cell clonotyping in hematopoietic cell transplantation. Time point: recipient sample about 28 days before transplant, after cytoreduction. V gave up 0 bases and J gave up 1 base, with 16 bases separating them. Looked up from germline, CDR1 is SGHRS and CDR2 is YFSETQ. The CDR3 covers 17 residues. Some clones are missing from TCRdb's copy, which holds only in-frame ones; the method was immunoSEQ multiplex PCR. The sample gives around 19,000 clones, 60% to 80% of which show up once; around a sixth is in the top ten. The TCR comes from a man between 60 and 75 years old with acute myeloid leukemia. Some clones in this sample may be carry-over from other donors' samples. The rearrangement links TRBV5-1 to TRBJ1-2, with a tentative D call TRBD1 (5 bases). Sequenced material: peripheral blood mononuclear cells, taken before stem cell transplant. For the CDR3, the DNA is TGCGCCAGCAGCTTGGGTTCAGGGCTCTTGGGTAACTATGGCTACACCTTC. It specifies CASSLGSGLLGNYGYTF.